A selection of T cell receptor beta chains follows, all from one sample in a study of OX40 agonist ivuxolimab in advanced cancers. The repertoire was sequenced with immunoSEQ multiplex PCR; TCRdb's copy has only in-frame clones and lacks some. The sample has roughly 49,000 clones, about nine tenths seen once. The sample consisted of CD4+ or CD8+ T cells sorted from blood, taken in a trial of the OX40 agonist ivuxolimab. The receptor source for this set is an adult with an advanced solid tumor such as melanoma, head and neck, liver or kidney cancer. Each CDR3 is given with its conserved first and last residue. A D gene is named only where the DNA matches it firmly. Some rows mark clone size as missing; the rest say once, few, many or name a class of expanded clone.

TRBV27,NA,TRBJ1-2,NA,TGTGCCAGCAGCAAAGCTCCTAACTATGGCTACACCTTC,CASSKAPNYGYTF
TRBV19,NA,TRBJ1-4,TRBD1,TGTGCCAGTAAGGCAGGACAGGGGCGGGCTAATGAAAAACTGTTTTTT,CASKAGQGRANEKLFF
TRBV6-6,NA,TRBJ2-1,TRBD2,TGTGCCAGCAGAATTGGGACTAGCGGGTGGAATGAGCAGTTCTTC,CASRIGTSGWNEQFF
TRBV28,NA,TRBJ2-7,NA,TGTGCCAGCAGTTTACTCGGGTACGAGCAGTACTTC,CASSLLGYEQYF
TRBV9,NA,TRBJ2-7,NA,TGTGCCAGCAGCGTAGGCCTAGCCTCGGATGGGGAGCAGTACTTC,CASSVGLASDGEQYF
TRBV7-9,NA,TRBJ1-1,NA,TGTGCCAGCAGCTTAGTGGCAAACGCCGCTGAAGCTTTCTTT,CASSLVANAAEAFF
TRBV7-9,NA,TRBJ2-2,TRBD2,TGTGCCAGCAGCTTCTCTGGACTAGCGGGAGGAAACACCGGGGAGCTGTTTTTT,CASSFSGLAGGNTGELFF
TRBV5-4,NA,TRBJ2-1,TRBD2,TGTGCCAGCAGCTTGGGAGGGACTAGCTTGGGTGAGCAGTTCTTC,CASSLGGTSLGEQFF
TRBV2,NA,TRBJ2-7,TRBD1,TGTGCCAGCAGTGTTTGGGACAGGGTGGCCGAGCAGTACTTC,CASSVWDRVAEQYF
TRBV5-6,once,TRBJ1-2,NA,TGTGCCAGCAGCATACAGGACCTCTATGGCTACACCTTC,CASSIQDLYGYTF
TRBV7-3,NA,TRBJ2-1,TRBD1,TGTGCCAGCAGCATCACCGGGACAGGGTATTCTAATGAGCAGTTCTTC,CASSITGTGYSNEQFF
TRBV4-1,NA,TRBJ1-2,NA,TGCGCCAGCAGCCAAGAGGAGGGATTAAGTCTCTATGGCTACACCTTC,CASSQEEGLSLYGYTF
TRBV18,NA,TRBJ1-1,NA,TGTGCCAGCTCACCACCTAACGGCGTGAACACTGAAGCTTTCTTT,CASSPPNGVNTEAFF
TRBV12-5,NA,TRBJ2-1,NA,TGTGCTAGTGGCCGGGGACCTCCCAAGGAGCAGTTCTTC,CASGRGPPKEQFF
TRBV18,once,TRBJ2-5,TRBD1,TGTGCCAGCTCACCGACAGGGGGACGGGAGACCCAGTACTTC,CASSPTGGRETQYF
TRBV6-5,NA,TRBJ2-3,TRBD1,TGTGCCAGCAGGGACAGGTTCTCGCAGTATTTT,CASRDRFSQYF
TRBV27,NA,TRBJ2-7,NA,TGTGCCAGCAGGGAATACAGACAGGAGACCTACGAGCAGTACTTC,CASREYRQETYEQYF
TRBV7-9,NA,TRBJ2-7,NA,TGTGCCAGCAGCTTAGATCCCCTTACAGGGACAAGGCAGTACTTC,CASSLDPLTGTRQYF
TRBV11-3,NA,TRBJ2-1,NA,TGTGCCAGCAGCTTACGGGGGAGCAATGAGCAGTTCTTC,CASSLRGSNEQFF
TRBV6-6,NA,TRBJ2-7,TRBD2,TGTGCCAGCAGAGAGGGACTAGCGGGATACGAGCAGTACTTC,CASREGLAGYEQYF